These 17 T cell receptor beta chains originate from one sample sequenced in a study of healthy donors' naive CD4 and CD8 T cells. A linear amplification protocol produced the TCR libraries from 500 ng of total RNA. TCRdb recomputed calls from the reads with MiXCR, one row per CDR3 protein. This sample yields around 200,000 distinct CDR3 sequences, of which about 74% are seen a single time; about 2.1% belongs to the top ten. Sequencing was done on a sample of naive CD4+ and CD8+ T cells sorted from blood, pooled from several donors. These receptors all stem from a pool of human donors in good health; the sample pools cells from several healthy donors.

The chain's CDR3 is CASSKRPPRDPNTEAFF. The CDR3 nucleotides are TGTGCCAGTAGCAAGCGGCCGCCCCGCGACCCGAACACTGAAGCTTTCTTT. This rearrangement joins TRBV19 to TRBJ1-1; D is uncertain. The V end was cut by 6 bases, the J end by 1 base, with 21 bases between. This CDR3 comprises 17 residues. Per the germline V gene, CDR1 is LNHDA and CDR2 is SQIVND (reference sequence).

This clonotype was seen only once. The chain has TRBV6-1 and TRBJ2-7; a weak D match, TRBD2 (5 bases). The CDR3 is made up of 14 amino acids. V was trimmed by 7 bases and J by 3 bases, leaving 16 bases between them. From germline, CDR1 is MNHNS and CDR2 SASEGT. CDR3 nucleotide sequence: TGTGCCAGCATCCTGGCCCACCGGGACTACGAGCAGTACTTC. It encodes CASILAHRDYEQYF.

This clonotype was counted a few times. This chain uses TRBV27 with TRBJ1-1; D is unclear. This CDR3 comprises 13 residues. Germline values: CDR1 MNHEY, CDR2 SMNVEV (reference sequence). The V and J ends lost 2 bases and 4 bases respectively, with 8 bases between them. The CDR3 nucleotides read TGTGCCAGCAGTTTAGAACCCAGCACTGAAGCTTTCTTT. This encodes CASSLEPSTEAFF.

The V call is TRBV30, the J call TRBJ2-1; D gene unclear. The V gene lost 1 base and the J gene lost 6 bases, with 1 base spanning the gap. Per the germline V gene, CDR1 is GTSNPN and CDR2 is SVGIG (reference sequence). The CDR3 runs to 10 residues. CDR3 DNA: TGTGCCTGGAGTGCCAATGAGCAGTTCTTC. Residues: CAWSANEQFF.

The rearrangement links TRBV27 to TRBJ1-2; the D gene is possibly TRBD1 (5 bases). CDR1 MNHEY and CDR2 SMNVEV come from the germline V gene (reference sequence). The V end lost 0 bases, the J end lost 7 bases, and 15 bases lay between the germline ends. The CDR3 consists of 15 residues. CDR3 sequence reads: CASSLSGEGSSGYTF. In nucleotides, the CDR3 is TGTGCCAGCAGTTTATCGGGGGAGGGGTCCTCTGGCTACACCTTC.

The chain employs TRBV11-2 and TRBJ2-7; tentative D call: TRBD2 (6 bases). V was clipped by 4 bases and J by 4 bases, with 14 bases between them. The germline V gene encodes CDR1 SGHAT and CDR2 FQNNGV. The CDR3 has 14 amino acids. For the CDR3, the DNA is TGTGCCAGCAGCTCGATACTAGCTCGTTACGAGCAGTACTTC. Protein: CASSSILARYEQYF.

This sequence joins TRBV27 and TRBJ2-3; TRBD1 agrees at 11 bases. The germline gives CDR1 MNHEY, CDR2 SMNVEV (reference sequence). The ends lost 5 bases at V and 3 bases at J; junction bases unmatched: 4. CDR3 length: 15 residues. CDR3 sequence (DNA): TGTGCCAGCAGTGAGGACAGGGGGCCTACAGATACGCAGTATTTT. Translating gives CASSEDRGPTDTQYF.

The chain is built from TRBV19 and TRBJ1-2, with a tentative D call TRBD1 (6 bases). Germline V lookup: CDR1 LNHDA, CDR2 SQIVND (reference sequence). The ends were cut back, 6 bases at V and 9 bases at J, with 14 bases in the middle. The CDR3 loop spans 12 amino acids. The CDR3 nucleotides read TGTGCCAGTAGGACGGACAGTTATAGCTACACCTTC. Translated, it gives CASRTDSYSYTF.

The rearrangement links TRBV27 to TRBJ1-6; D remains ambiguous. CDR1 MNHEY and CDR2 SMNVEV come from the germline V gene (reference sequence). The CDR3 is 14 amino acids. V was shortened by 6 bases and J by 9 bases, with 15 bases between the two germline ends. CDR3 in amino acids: CASSPEASSSPLHF. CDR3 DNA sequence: TGTGCCAGCAGCCCCGAGGCGTCGAGTTCACCCCTCCACTTT.

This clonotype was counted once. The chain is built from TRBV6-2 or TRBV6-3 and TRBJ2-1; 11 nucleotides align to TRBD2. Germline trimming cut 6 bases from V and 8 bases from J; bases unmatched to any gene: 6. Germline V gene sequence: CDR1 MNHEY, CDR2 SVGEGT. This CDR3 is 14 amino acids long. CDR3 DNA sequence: TGTGCCAGCAGAGTGACTAGCGGGACATATGAGCAGTTCTTC. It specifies CASRVTSGTYEQFF.

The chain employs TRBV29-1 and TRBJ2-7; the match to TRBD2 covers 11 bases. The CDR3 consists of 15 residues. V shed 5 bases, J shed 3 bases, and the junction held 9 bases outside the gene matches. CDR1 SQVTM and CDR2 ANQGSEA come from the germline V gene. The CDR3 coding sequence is TGCAGCGTTTCCCGTAGCGGGAGGGGAAGCTACGAGCAGTACTTC. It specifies CSVSRSGRGSYEQYF.

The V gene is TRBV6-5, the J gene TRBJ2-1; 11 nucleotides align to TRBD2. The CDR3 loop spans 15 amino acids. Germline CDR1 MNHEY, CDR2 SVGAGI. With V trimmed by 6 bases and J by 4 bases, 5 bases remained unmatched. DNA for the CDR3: TGTGCCAGCAGGGGACTAGCGGAGGGGTACAATGAGCAGTTCTTC. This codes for CASRGLAEGYNEQFF.

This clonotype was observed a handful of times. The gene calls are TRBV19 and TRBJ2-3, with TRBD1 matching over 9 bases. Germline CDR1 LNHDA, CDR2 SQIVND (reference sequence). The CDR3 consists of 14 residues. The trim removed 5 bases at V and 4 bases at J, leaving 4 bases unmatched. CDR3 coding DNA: TGTGCCAGTAGTTTACAGGGGGCTGCAGATACGCAGTATTTT. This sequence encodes CASSLQGAADTQYF.

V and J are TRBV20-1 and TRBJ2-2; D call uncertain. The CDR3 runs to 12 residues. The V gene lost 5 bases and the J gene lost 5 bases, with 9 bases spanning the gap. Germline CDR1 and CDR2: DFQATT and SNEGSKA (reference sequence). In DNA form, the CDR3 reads TGCAGTGCTCCCTTTTTTACCGGGGAGCTGTTTTTT. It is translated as CSAPFFTGELFF.

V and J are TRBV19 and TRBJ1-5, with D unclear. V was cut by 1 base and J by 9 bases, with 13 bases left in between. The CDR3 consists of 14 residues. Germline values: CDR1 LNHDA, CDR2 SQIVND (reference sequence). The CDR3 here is CASSIGAGLRPQHF. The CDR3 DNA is TGTGCCAGTAGTATAGGGGCAGGCCTGCGGCCCCAGCATTTT. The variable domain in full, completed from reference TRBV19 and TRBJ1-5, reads DGGITQSPKYLFRKEGQNVTLSCEQNLNHDAMYWYRQDPGQGLRLIYYSQIVNDFQKGDIAEGYSVSREKKESFPLTVTSAQKNPTAFYLCASSIGAGLRPQHFGDGTRLSIL.

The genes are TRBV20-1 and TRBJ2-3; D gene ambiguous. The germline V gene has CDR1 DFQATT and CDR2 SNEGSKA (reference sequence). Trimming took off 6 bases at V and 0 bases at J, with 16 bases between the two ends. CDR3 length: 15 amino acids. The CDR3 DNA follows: TGCAGTGCCACGAATAACCCAAGTAGCACAGATACGCAGTATTTT. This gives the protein CSATNNPSSTDTQYF.

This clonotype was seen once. For the CDR3, the DNA is TGTGCCAGTAGAGGAGGGTATACTGAAGCTTTCTTT. Residues: CASRGGYTEAFF. The J gene is TRBJ1-1, the V gene TRBV19; no definite D call. The germline V and J ends were trimmed by 6 bases and 5 bases, with 10 bases remaining between them. The CDR3 has 12 residues. Per the germline V gene, CDR1 is LNHDA and CDR2 is SQIVND (reference sequence).